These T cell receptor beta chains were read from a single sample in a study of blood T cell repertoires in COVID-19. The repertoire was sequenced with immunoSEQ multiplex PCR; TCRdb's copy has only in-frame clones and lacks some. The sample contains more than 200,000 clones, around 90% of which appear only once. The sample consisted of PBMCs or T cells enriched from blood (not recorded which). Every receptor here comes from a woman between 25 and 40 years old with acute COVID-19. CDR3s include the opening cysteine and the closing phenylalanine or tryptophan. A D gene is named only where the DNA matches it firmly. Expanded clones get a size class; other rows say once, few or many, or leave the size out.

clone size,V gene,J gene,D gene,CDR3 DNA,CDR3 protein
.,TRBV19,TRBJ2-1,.,TGTGCCAGTAAAGGTCTAGATTTGCTCTACAATGAGCAGTTCTTC,CASKGLDLLYNEQFF
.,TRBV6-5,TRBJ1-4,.,TGTGCCAGCAGTTACGCGCAGGGCGTTGAAAAACTGTTTTTT,CASSYAQGVEKLFF
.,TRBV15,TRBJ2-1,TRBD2,TGTGCCACCAGCAGGAGAGAGACTAGCGGATCCTACAATGAGCAGTTCTTC,CATSRRETSGSYNEQFF
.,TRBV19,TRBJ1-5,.,TGTGCCAGTAGCTCACAACGCAATCAGCCCCAGCATTTT,CASSSQRNQPQHF
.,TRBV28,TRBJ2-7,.,TGTGCCAGCAGTTTAACTAGGAGGCTTGAAGAGCAGTACTTC,CASSLTRRLEEQYF
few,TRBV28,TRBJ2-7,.,TGTGCCAGCAGTTTGCAGGGGCCCTACGAGCAGTACTTC,CASSLQGPYEQYF
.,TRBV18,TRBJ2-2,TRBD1,TGTGCCAGCTCACCAGTCACAGGGGCTGTCACCGGGGAGCTGTTTTTT,CASSPVTGAVTGELFF
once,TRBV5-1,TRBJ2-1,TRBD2,TGCGCCAGCAGCCGGACTAGCGGAGGCTATGAGCAGTTCTTC,CASSRTSGGYEQFF
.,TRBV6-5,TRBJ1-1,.,TGTGCCAGCAGTTACAACCAGGGGCGAGGGAACACTGAAGCTTTCTTT,CASSYNQGRGNTEAFF
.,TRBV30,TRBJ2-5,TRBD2,TGTGCCTGGAGTAGAATGGCGGGGGGGCGCCAAGAGACCCAGTACTTC,CAWSRMAGGRQETQYF
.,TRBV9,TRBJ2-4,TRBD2,TGTGCCAGCAGCGCAAGCGGGGGACTAGCCAAAAACATTCAGTACTTC,CASSASGGLAKNIQYF
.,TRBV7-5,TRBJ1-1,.,TGTGCCAGAAGCTTAGCCGGGGACACTGAAGCTTTCTTT,CARSLAGDTEAFF
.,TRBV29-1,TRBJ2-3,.,TGCAGCGGCCAGGAATCTAACAGGGATACGCAGTATTTT,CSGQESNRDTQYF
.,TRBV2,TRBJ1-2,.,TGTGCCATAACCGGAGGGATCGCTGGCTACACCTTC,CAITGGIAGYTF
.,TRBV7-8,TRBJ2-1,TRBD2,TGTGCCAGCAGCGAGCTCACTAGCGGGAGTAAGGAGCAGTTCTTC,CASSELTSGSKEQFF
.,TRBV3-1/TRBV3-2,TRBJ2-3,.,TGTGCCAGCAGCCACGGGACAATGAGCACAGATACGCAGTATTTT,CASSHGTMSTDTQYF
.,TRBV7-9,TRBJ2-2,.,TGTGCCAGCAGCTTAGCCGCGGGTCCAGGGGTCGGGGAGCTGTTTTTT,CASSLAAGPGVGELFF
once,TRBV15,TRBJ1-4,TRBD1,TGTGCCACCAGCAGAGATGGTAGGGGGCCCGATGAAAAACTGTTTTTT,CATSRDGRGPDEKLFF
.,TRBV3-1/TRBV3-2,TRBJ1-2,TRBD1,TGTGCCAGCAGCCAAGATATGGGGACAGATGGCTACACCTTC,CASSQDMGTDGYTF
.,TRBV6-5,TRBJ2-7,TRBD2,TGTGCCAGCAGTACGGGAGGGCCTAGTAACGAGCAGTACTTC,CASSTGGPSNEQYF
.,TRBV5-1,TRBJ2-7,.,TGCGCCACTGCTCGGGCAGGGGGGCCCTACGAGCAGTACTTC,CATARAGGPYEQYF
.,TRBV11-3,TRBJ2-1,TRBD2,TGTGCCAGCAGCTTAGATCAGGCTAGCGGGGGAGGTAATGAGCAGTTCTTC,CASSLDQASGGGNEQFF
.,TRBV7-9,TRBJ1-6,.,TGTGCCAGCAGCTTAGGATCCAGCTATAATTCACCCCTCCACTTT,CASSLGSSYNSPLHF
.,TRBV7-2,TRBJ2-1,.,TGTGCCAGCAGCTTACTCCCAGGGCCCTCCTACAATGAGCAGTTCTTC,CASSLLPGPSYNEQFF
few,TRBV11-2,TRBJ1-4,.,TGTGCCAGCAGCTTAGAGCACGACGGGAACGAAAAACTGTTTTTT,CASSLEHDGNEKLFF
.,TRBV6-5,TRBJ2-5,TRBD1,TGTGCCAGCAGTTACTCGGGCAGGGGGTACCAAGAGACCCAGTACTTC,CASSYSGRGYQETQYF
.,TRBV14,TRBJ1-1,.,TGTGCCAGCAGCCTACTACTTAGCACTGAAGCTTTCTTT,CASSLLLSTEAFF
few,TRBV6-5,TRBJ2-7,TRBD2,TGTGCCAGCAGTCTTACTAGCGCCTACGAGCAGTACTTC,CASSLTSAYEQYF
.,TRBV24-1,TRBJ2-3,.,TGTGCCACCAGTGATCCTTCTAGCACAGATACGCAGTATTTT,CATSDPSSTDTQYF
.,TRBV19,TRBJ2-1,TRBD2,TGTGCCAGTAGTCGACTAGCGGGAGGGTCCATTGAGCAGTTCTTC,CASSRLAGGSIEQFF
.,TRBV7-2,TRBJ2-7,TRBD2,TGTGCCAGCAGCTTAGGTCAACTAGCGGTGAGCTCCTACGAGCAGTACTTC,CASSLGQLAVSSYEQYF
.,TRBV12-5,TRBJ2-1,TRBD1,TGTGCTAGTGGTTTGATCCGGGACAGGGCGCCCAATGAGCAGTTCTTC,CASGLIRDRAPNEQFF
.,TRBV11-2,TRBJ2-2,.,TGTGCCAGCAGCTTAGTCGTGGTCCCGGTCACCGGGGAGCTGTTTTTT,CASSLVVVPVTGELFF
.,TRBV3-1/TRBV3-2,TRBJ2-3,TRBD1,TGTGCCAGCAGCCAAGAGTGGGGACAGAGCACAGATACGCAGTATTTT,CASSQEWGQSTDTQYF
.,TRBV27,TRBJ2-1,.,TGTGCCAGCAGTTCACCAATCGGACTTCTCCACAATGAGCAGTTCTTC,CASSSPIGLLHNEQFF
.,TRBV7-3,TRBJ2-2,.,TGTGCCAGCAGCCTGCGGGGTTCCAGCTTCTCGAACACCGGGGAGCTGTTTTTT,CASSLRGSSFSNTGELFF
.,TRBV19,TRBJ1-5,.,TGTGCCAGTAGTAGGGGAAGAGGGTACAATCAGCCCCAGCATTTT,CASSRGRGYNQPQHF
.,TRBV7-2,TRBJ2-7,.,TGTGCCAGCAGCTTAGTAGGGCAGGAGGCCTACGAGCAGTACTTC,CASSLVGQEAYEQYF
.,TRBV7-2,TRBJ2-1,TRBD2,TGTGCCAGCAGCTTGGGGACTAGCGGGTACTACAATGAGCAGTTCTTC,CASSLGTSGYYNEQFF
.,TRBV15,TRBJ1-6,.,TGTGCCACCACTACAGAAAGATATAATTCACCCCTCCACTTT,CATTTERYNSPLHF
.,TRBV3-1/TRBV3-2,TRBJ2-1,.,TGTGCCAGCAGCGGGGGGGCCAATGAGCAGTTCTTC,CASSGGANEQFF
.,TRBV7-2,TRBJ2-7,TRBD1,TGTGCCAGCAGCTTAGACAGGGGGCCCTACGAGCAGTACTTC,CASSLDRGPYEQYF
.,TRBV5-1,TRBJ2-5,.,TGCGCCAGCAGCACGAGGGACATTAAAGAGACCCAGTACTTC,CASSTRDIKETQYF
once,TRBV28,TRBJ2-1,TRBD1,TGTGCCAGCAGTTTTACAGGGGTTGAGCAGTTCTTC,CASSFTGVEQFF
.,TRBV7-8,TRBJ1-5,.,TGTGCCAGCAGCTTAGTGCCCACAGGGTTAGGTAGCAATCAGCCCCAGCATTTT,CASSLVPTGLGSNQPQHF
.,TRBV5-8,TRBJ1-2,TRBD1,TGTGCCAGCAGCCCCTGGACAGGGGATGGCTACACCTTC,CASSPWTGDGYTF
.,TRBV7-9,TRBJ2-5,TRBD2,TGTGCCAGCAGCTTAGGGCTAGCGGGAGAGACCCAGTACTTC,CASSLGLAGETQYF
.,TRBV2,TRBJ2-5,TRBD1,TGTGCCAGCAGTCGGGACAGGGGGCAAGAGACCCAGTACTTC,CASSRDRGQETQYF
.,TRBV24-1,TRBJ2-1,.,TGTGCCACCAGTGATCCGTCAGGGTCCTACAATGAGCAGTTCTTC,CATSDPSGSYNEQFF
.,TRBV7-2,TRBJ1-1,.,TGTGCCAGCAGCTTGGGAATCAGGGCTGCTTTCTTT,CASSLGIRAAFF
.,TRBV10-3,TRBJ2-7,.,TGTGCCATCAGTGGGACATCTTACGAGCAGTACTTC,CAISGTSYEQYF